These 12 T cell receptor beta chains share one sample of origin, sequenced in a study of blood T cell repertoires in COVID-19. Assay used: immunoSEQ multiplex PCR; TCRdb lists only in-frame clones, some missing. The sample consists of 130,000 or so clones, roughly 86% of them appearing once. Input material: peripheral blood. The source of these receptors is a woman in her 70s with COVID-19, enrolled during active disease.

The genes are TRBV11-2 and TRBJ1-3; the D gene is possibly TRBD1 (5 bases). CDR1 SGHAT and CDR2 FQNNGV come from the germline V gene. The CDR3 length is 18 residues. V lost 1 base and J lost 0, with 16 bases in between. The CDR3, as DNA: TGTGCCAGCAGCTTAGGCGCCTCCGACAGAAGCTCTGGAAACACCATATATTTT. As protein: CASSLGASDRSSGNTIYF.

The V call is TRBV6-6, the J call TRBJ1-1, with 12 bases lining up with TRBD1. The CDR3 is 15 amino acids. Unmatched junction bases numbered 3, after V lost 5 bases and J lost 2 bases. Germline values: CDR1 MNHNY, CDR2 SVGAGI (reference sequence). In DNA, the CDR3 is TGTGCCAGCAGTGGGGGGACAGGGGGCAACACTGAAGCTTTCTTT. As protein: CASSGGTGGNTEAFF.

CDR3 nucleotide sequence: TGTGCCAGCAGCAATTCTGTGGGACTAGCCGGCGGGGAGCTGTTTTTT. It encodes CASSNSVGLAGGELFF. The chain recombines TRBV21-1 with TRBJ2-2; the table's D call, TRBD2, was not checked against the DNA. TRBV21-1 is an annotated pseudogene. The CDR3 has 16 amino acids.

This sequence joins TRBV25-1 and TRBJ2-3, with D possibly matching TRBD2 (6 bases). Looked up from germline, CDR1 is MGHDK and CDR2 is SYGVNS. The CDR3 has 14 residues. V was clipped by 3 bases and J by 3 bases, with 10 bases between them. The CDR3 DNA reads TGTGCCAGCAGTGAGTACGGGACTACAGATACGCAGTATTTT. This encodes CASSEYGTTDTQYF.

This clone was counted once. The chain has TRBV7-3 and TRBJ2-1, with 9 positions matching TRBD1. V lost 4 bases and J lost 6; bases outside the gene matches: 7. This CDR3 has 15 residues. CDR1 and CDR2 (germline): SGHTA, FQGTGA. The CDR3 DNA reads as TGTGCCAGCAGCTCCCGGGACAGGGTGGCCAATGAGCAGTTCTTC. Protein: CASSSRDRVANEQFF. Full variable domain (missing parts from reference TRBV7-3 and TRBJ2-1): GAGVSQTPSNKVTEKGKYVELRCDPISGHTALYWYRQSLGQGPEFLIYFQGTGAADDSGLPNDRFFAVRPEGSVSTLKIQRTERGDSAVYLCASSSRDRVANEQFFGPGTRLTVL.

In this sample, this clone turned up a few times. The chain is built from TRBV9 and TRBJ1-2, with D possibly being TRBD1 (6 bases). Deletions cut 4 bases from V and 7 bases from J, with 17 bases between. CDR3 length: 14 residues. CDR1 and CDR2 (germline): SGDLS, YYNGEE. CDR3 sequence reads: CASSPLTGSFGYTF. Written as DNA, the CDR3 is TGTGCCAGCAGCCCCCTTACAGGGTCGTTTGGCTACACCTTC. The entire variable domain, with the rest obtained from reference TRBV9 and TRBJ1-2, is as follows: DSGVTQTPKHLITATGQRVTLRCSPRSGDLSVYWYQQSLDQGLQFLIQYYNGEERAKGNILERFSAQQFPDLHSELNLSSLELGDSALYFCASSPLTGSFGYTFGSGTRLTVV.

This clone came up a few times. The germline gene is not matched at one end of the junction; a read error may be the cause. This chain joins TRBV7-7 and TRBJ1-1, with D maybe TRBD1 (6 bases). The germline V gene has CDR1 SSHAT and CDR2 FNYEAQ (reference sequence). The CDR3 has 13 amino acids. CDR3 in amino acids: CASSLVRGGEAFF. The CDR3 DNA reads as TGTGCTAGCAGCTTAGTGCGCGGGGGCGAAGCTTTCTTT.

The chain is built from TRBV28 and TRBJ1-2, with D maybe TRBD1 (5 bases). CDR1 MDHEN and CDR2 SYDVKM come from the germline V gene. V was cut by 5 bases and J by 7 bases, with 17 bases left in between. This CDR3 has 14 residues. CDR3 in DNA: TGTGCCAGCAGTAGTGGCGCGGCAGGGTCTGGCTACACCTTC. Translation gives CASSSGAAGSGYTF.

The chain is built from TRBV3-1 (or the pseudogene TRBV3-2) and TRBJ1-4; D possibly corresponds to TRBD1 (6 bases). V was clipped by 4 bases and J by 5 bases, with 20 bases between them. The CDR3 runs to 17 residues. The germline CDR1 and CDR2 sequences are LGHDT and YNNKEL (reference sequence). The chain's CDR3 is CASSPRTIYRANEKLFF. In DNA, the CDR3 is TGTGCCAGCAGCCCCCGAACGATTTACAGGGCGAATGAAAAACTGTTTTTT.

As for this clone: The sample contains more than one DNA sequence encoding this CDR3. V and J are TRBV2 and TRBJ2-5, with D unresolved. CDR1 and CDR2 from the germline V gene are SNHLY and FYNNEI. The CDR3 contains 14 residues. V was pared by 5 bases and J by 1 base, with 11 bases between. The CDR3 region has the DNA TGTGCCAGCAGTCCGACTGGGTTCCAAGAGACCCAGTACTTC. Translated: CASSPTGFQETQYF.

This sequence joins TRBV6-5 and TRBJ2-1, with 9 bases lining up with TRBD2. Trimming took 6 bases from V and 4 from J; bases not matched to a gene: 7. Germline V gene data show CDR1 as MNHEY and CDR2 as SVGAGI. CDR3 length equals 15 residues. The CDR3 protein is CASRAGGPRYNEQFF. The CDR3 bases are TGTGCCAGCAGAGCGGGGGGCCCAAGGTACAATGAGCAGTTCTTC.

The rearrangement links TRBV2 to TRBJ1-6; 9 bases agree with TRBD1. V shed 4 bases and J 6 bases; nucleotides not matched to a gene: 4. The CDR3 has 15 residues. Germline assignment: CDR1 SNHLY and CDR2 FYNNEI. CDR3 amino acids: CASSVRTGANSPLHF. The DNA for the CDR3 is TGTGCCAGCAGTGTGCGGACAGGGGCTAATTCACCCCTCCACTTT.